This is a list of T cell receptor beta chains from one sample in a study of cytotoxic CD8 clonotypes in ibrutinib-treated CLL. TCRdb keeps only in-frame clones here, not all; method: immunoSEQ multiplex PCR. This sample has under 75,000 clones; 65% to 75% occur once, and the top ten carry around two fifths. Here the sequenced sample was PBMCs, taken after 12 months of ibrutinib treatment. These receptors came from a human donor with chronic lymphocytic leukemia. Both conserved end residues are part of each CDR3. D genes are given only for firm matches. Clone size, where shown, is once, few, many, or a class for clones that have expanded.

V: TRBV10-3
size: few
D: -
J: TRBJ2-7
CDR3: CAIKSSRVHEQYF
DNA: TGTGCCATCAAATCCTCCAGGGTCCACGAGCAGTACTTC

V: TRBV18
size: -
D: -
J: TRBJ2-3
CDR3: CASSPPGAESTDTQYF
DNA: TGTGCCAGCTCACCACCGGGTGCGGAAAGCACAGATACGCAGTATTTT

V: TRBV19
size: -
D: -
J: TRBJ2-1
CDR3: CASSQYGASSYNEQFF
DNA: TGTGCCAGTAGCCAATATGGGGCTAGTTCCTACAATGAGCAGTTCTTC

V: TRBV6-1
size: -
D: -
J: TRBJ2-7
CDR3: CASSRGEAVRLEQYF
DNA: TGTGCCAGCAGTCGAGGGGAAGCGGTTAGACTCGAGCAGTACTTC

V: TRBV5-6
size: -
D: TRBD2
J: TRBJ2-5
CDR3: CASSLGSGGYQETQYF
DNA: TGTGCCAGCAGCTTGGGAAGCGGGGGCTACCAAGAGACCCAGTACTTC

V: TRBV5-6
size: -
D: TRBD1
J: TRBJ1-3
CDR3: CASSLAGTEYSGNTIYF
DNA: TGTGCCAGCAGCTTGGCCGGGACAGAATACTCTGGAAACACCATATATTTT

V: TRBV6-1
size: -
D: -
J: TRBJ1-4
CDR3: CASTQTRWSEKLFF
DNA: TGTGCCAGCACCCAGACACGGTGGAGTGAAAAACTGTTTTTT

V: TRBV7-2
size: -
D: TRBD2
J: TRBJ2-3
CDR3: CASSLAQGGLALTDTQYF
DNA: TGTGCCAGCAGCTTAGCCCAGGGAGGACTAGCACTCACAGATACGCAGTATTTT

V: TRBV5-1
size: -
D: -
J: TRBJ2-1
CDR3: CASSLSAAGPFDYNEQFF
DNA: TGCGCCAGCAGCCTGTCAGCGGCGGGGCCCTTCGACTACAATGAGCAGTTCTTC

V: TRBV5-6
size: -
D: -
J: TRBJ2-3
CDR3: CASSPRGRLTDTQYF
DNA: TGTGCCAGCAGCCCCCGGGGGAGACTCACAGATACGCAGTATTTT

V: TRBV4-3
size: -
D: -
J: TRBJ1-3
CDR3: CASSQDNSGNTIYF
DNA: TGCGCCAGCAGCCAAGATAACTCTGGAAACACCATATATTTT

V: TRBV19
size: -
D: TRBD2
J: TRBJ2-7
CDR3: CASSIGGRSYEQYF
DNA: TGTGCCAGTAGTATTGGCGGGAGGTCCTACGAGCAGTACTTC

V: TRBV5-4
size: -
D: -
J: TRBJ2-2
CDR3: CASSGGSGSRSTGELFF
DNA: TGTGCCAGCAGCGGCGGTTCTGGCTCTCGGAGCACCGGGGAGCTGTTTTTT

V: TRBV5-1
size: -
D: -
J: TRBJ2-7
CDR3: CASSLVGSISYEQYF
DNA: TGCGCCAGCAGCTTGGTCGGGAGTATTTCCTACGAGCAGTACTTC

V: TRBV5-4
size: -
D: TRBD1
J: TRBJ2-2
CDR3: CASSGNRGYGGELFF
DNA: TGTGCCAGCAGCGGAAACAGGGGGTATGGCGGGGAGCTGTTTTTT

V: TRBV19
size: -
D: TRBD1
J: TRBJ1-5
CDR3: CASRSRDRGSNQPQHF
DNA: TGTGCCAGTAGATCCCGGGACAGGGGAAGCAATCAGCCCCAGCATTTT

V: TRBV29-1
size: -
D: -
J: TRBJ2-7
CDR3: CSVASLETGYEQYF
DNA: TGCAGCGTTGCCTCACTCGAAACGGGGTACGAGCAGTACTTC

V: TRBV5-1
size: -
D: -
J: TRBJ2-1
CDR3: CASSPEGNEQFF
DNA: TGCGCCAGCAGTCCGGAAGGAAATGAGCAGTTCTTC

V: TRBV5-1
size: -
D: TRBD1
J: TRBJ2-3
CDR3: CASSLGQGADTQYF
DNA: TGCGCCAGCAGCTTGGGACAGGGGGCAGATACGCAGTATTTT

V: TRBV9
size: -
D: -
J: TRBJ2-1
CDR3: CASSVEGGISSNEQFF
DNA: TGTGCCAGCAGCGTAGAGGGGGGGATATCGAGCAATGAGCAGTTCTTC

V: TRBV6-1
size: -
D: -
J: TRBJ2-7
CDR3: CASSEARYEQYF
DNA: TGTGCCAGCAGTGAAGCGAGGTACGAGCAGTACTTC

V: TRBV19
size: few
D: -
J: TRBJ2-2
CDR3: CATGERKNTGELFF
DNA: TGTGCGACGGGGGAGCGGAAGAACACCGGGGAGCTGTTTTTT

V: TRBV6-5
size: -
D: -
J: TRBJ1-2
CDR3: CASSRTESYGYTF
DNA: TGTGCCAGCAGCCGTACGGAAAGCTATGGCTACACCTTC

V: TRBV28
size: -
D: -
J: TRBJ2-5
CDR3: CASRDPGRPETQYF
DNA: TGTGCCAGCAGGGACCCAGGGCGCCCGGAGACCCAGTACTTC

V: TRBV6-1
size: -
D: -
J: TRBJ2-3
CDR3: CASSDGWTDTQYF
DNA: TGTGCCAGCAGTGATGGGTGGACAGATACGCAGTATTTT

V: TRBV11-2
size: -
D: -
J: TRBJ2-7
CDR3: CASSQGAGGLYEQYF
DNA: TGTGCCAGCAGCCAGGGGGCGGGAGGCCTCTACGAGCAGTACTTC

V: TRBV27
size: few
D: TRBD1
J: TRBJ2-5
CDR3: CASSTGTGETQYF
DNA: TGTGCCAGCAGTACCGGGACAGGAGAGACCCAGTACTTC

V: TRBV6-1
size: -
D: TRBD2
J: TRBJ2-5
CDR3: CASSATSGAYQETQYF
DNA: TGTGCCAGCAGTGCGACTAGCGGGGCGTACCAAGAGACCCAGTACTTC

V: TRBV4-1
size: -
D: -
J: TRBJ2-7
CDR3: CASSLGDYEQYF
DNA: TGCGCCAGCAGCCTAGGGGACTACGAGCAGTACTTC

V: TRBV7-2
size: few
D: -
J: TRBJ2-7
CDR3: CASSPPGTLYEQYF
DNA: TGTGCCAGCAGCCCGCCGGGAACACTCTACGAGCAGTACTTC

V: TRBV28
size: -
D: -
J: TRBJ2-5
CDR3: CASSRPTETQYF
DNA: TGTGCCAGCAGTCGCCCGACCGAGACCCAGTACTTC

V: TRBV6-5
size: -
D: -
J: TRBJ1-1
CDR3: CASAYQEEGGTEAFF
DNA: TGTGCCAGCGCGTACCAAGAAGAGGGAGGAACTGAAGCTTTCTTT

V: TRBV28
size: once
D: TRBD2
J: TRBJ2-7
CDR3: CASSSGVAGGWSYEQYF
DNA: TGTGCCAGCAGTTCCGGGGTAGCGGGAGGCTGGAGCTACGAGCAGTACTTC

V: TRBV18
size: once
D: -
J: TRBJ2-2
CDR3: CASSPLWSRGAGELFF
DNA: TGTGCCAGCTCACCGCTATGGTCCCGCGGCGCCGGGGAGCTGTTTTTT

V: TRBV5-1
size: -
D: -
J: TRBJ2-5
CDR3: CASSLDPAAFQETQYF
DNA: TGCGCCAGCAGCTTGGACCCGGCCGCGTTCCAAGAGACCCAGTACTTC

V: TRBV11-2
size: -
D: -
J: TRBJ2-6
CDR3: CASSLDRAGANVLTF
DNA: TGTGCCAGCAGCTTAGACAGGGCTGGGGCCAACGTCCTGACTTTC

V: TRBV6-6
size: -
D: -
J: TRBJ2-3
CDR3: CASSYEGGHTDTQYF
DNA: TGTGCCAGCAGTTACGAGGGGGGACACACAGATACGCAGTATTTT

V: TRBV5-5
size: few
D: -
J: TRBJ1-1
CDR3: CASSLFGRPTEAFF
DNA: TGTGCCAGCAGCCTATTCGGCAGACCCACTGAAGCTTTCTTT

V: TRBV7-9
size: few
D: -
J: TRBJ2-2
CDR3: CASSTWGSGELFF
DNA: TGTGCCAGCAGCACTTGGGGGTCCGGGGAGCTGTTTTTT

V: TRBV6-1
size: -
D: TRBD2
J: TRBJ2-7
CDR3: CASERTSGTYEQYF
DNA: TGTGCCAGCGAAAGGACTAGCGGGACCTACGAGCAGTACTTC

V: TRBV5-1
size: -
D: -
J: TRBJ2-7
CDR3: CASSPETGGTTSGYEQYF
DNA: TGCGCCAGCAGCCCCGAGACAGGGGGGACGACTAGCGGATACGAGCAGTACTTC